Described below is a single T cell receptor beta chain sequence and its context. The source of the sample is a study of cytomegalovirus exposure and HLA in healthy donors. Using immunoSEQ multiplex PCR, the repertoire was profiled, and TCRdb retains in-frame clones only, with some absent. Found here are some 130,000 clones, roughly four fifths of them singletons; the top ten hold 30%. Germline-derived CDR1 and CDR2 are MDHEN and SYDVKM. The CDR3 spans 16 residues. V gave up 2 bases and J gave up 0 bases, with 11 bases separating them. The receptor's source is a man between 25 and 39 years old in good health and CMV-seropositive. Sequenced sample: PBMCs. The V call is TRBV28, the J call TRBJ1-5; no clear D. The CDR3 nucleotides are TGTGCCAGCAGTTTAAGGAGTTCTACTAGCAATCAGCCCCAGCATTTT. Translated, it gives CASSLRSSTSNQPQHF. Using reference TRBV28 and TRBJ1-5 for the parts outside the CDR3, the full variable domain is DVKVTQSSRYLVKRTGEKVFLECVQDMDHENMFWYRQDPGLGLRLIYFSYDVKMKEKGDIPEGYSVSREKKERFSLILESASTNQTSMYLCASSLRSSTSNQPQHFGDGTRLSIL.